One sample yielded the 11 T cell receptor beta chains listed below, sequenced in a study of Ad26.COV2.S vaccination and SARS-CoV-2 variants. Regarding treatment: some 20 received Ad26.COV2.S at low or high dose, single or two shots; roughly 5 received placebo; per-sample allocation not given. The samples were gathered on day 63 after the first injection of vaccine or placebo. The assay was immunoSEQ multiplex PCR, and TCRdb's table has in-frame clones only and misses some. Here the sample spans about 480,000 clones, roughly 85% being singletons. The specimen comprised peripheral blood, sampled in a trial of Ad26.COV2.S vaccine versus placebo. All receptors come from a person between 18 and 60 years old who received the Ad26.COV2.S COVID-19 vaccine or a placebo.

CDR3 in amino acids: CSGRHRAGTDTQYF. In DNA form, the CDR3 reads TGCAGCGGAAGACACAGGGCTGGCACAGATACGCAGTATTTT. The gene calls are TRBV29-1 and TRBJ2-3; TRBD1 might be the D (6 bases). CDR3 length equals 14 residues. The germline V and J ends were trimmed by 7 bases and 1 base, with 15 bases remaining between them. Germline V gene data show CDR1 as SQVTM and CDR2 as ANQGSEA.

The genes are TRBV7-2 and TRBJ2-2; 9 positions match TRBD2. CDR3 length equals 14 residues. Trimming cost V 6 bases and J 7 bases; bases outside gene matches: 6. Germline V gives CDR1 SGHTA, CDR2 FQGNSA. This CDR3 is CASSPAGGVGELFF. In DNA, the CDR3 is TGTGCCAGCAGTCCAGCGGGAGGTGTCGGGGAGCTGTTTTTT.

V usage is TRBV11-3 and J usage is TRBJ2-2; D not resolved. In germline, CDR1 is SGHNT, CDR2 YENEEA. V shed 2 bases and J shed 4 bases, with 5 bases lying between them. The CDR3 consists of 13 residues. As DNA, the CDR3 is TGTGCCAGCAGCTTAAGGCCCACCGGGGAGCTGTTTTTT. It translates to CASSLRPTGELFF.

The chain recombines TRBV10-3 with TRBJ2-1, with 7 bases lining up with TRBD2. Trimming removed 6 bases from V and 8 bases from J; junction bases left unmatched: 10. Germline values: CDR1 ENHRY, CDR2 SYGVKD. The CDR3 sequence is 14 residues long. The CDR3 here is CAISGGAAGDEQFF. Here the CDR3 DNA reads TGTGCCATCAGCGGCGGGGCTGCGGGAGATGAGCAGTTCTTC.

The rearrangement joins TRBV3-1 (or the pseudogene TRBV3-2) to TRBJ2-5; TRBD2 matches 7 bases. The CDR3 spans 15 residues. Germline trimming cut 0 bases from V and 4 bases from J; bases unmatched to any gene: 5. Germline CDR1 reads LGHDT; CDR2 reads YNNKEL (reference sequence). CDR3 in DNA: TGTGCCAGCAGCCAAGACCCGGGGAGGGGAGAGACCCAGTACTTC. Translating it yields CASSQDPGRGETQYF.

As DNA, the CDR3 is TGTGCCAGCAGGGCCTCACTGGGGAGCAATCAGCCCCAGCATTTT. This codes for CASRASLGSNQPQHF. This chain connects TRBV28 to TRBJ1-5; D is unclear. Germline V gene lookup returns CDR1 MDHEN and CDR2 SYDVKM. The ends were cut back, 6 bases at V and 1 base at J, with 13 bases in the middle. The CDR3 runs to 15 residues. Full variable domain (missing parts from reference TRBV28 and TRBJ1-5): DVKVTQSSRYLVKRTGEKVFLECVQDMDHENMFWYRQDPGLGLRLIYFSYDVKMKEKGDIPEGYSVSREKKERFSLILESASTNQTSMYLCASRASLGSNQPQHFGDGTRLSIL.

The chain carries TRBV14 and TRBJ2-1; the match to TRBD2 covers 14 bases. Germline loops: CDR1 SGHDN, CDR2 FVKESK. V shed 4 bases and J 7 bases; nucleotides not matched to a gene: 9. The CDR3 length is 17 residues. In DNA form, the CDR3 reads TGTGCCAGCAGCCCCCTAAGACTAGCGGGAGGGCCGAATGAGCAGTTCTTC. It yields the protein CASSPLRLAGGPNEQFF.

In regard to this clone: This sample also contains other DNA sequences that code for the same CDR3. This chain uses TRBV12-3 or TRBV12-4 with TRBJ1-4; maybe TRBD1 (5 bases). The CDR3 contains 12 residues. V was cut by 3 bases and J by 11 bases, with 10 bases left in between. CDR3 protein: CASSFGGEKLFF. The CDR3 region has the DNA TGTGCCAGCAGTTTCGGGGGAGAGAAACTGTTTTTT.

CDR3 in amino acids: CASRDPGTGANEQFF. The CDR3 DNA sequence: TGTGCCAGCAGGGACCCCGGGACAGGGGCCAATGAGCAGTTCTTC. The chain combines TRBV28 with TRBJ2-1, with 10 bases aligning to TRBD1. Per germline, CDR1 MDHEN and CDR2 SYDVKM. Losses at the gene ends were 6 bases for V and 6 bases for J; bases not matched to a gene: 8. The CDR3 length is 15 residues.

The gene calls are TRBV27 and TRBJ2-6; D not certain. Germline CDR1 and CDR2: MNHEY and SMNVEV (reference sequence). Trimming stripped 2 bases from V and 1 base from J, with 9 bases between. The CDR3 has 16 amino acids. The CDR3 loop is CASSLIDTSGANVLTF. Written as DNA, the CDR3 is TGTGCCAGCAGTTTAATCGACACTTCTGGGGCCAACGTCCTGACTTTC.

CDR3 loop: CASSLRRTGLLSGNTIYF. CDR3 DNA sequence: TGTGCCAGCAGCTTAAGGCGCACAGGACTCCTCTCTGGAAACACCATATATTTT. V is TRBV7-2 and J is TRBJ1-3; the D gene is possibly TRBD1 (5 bases). Trimming removed 2 bases at V and 0 bases at J, with 17 bases between. The germline CDR1 and CDR2 sequences are SGHTA and FQGNSA. This CDR3 contains 18 residues.